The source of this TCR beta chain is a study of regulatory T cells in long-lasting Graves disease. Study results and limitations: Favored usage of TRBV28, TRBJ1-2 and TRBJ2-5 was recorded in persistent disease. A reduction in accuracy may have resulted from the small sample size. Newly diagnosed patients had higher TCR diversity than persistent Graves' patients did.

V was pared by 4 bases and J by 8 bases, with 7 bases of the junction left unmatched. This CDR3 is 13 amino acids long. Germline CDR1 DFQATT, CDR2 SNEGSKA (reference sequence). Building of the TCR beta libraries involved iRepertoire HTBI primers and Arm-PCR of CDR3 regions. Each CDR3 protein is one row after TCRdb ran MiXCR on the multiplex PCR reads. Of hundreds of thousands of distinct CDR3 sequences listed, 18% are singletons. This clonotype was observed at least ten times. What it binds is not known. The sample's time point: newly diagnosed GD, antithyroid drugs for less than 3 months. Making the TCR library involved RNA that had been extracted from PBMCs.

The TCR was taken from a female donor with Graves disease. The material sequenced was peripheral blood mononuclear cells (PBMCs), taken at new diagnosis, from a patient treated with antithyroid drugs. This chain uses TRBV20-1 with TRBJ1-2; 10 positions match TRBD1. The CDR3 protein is CSAKMTGGNGYTF. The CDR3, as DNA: TGCAGTGCTAAGATGACAGGGGGCAACGGCTACACCTTC.